These 27 T cell receptor beta chains were sequenced from one sample in a study of T cell responses to AZD1222 COVID-19 vaccine. TCRdb's table, derived via immunoSEQ multiplex PCR, lists solely in-frame clones and lacks some. The sample comprises under 150,000 clones, around 90% of which are singletons, and 1.5% to 2% rests with the top ten. Source: peripheral blood, taken 28 days after the second AZD1222 dose. All receptors come from an adult who received the AZD1222 COVID-19 vaccine.

The CDR3 spells CASRMGGASSGNTIYF. CDR3 DNA sequence: TGTGCCAGCCGCATGGGCGGGGCCTCCTCTGGAAACACCATATATTTT. The chain joins TRBV3-1 (or the pseudogene TRBV3-2) to TRBJ1-3, with D possibly matching TRBD1 (5 bases). The germline V and J ends were trimmed by 8 bases and 0 bases, with 17 bases remaining between them. Germline loops: CDR1 LGHDT, CDR2 YNNKEL (reference sequence). The length of the CDR3 is 16 residues.

To note about this clone: This sample also contains other DNA sequences that code for the same CDR3. This chain joins TRBV28 and TRBJ1-5, with D unresolved. This CDR3 has 14 residues. The ends were cut back, 1 base at V and 1 base at J, with 5 bases in the middle. Germline loops: CDR1 MDHEN, CDR2 SYDVKM. CDR3 coding DNA: TGTGCCAGCAGTTTATCGGGGAGCAATCAGCCCCAGCATTTT. It is translated as CASSLSGSNQPQHF.

This chain joins TRBV6-6 and TRBJ1-2, with D possibly being TRBD1 (6 bases). This CDR3 contains 14 residues. The germline CDR1 and CDR2 sequences are MNHNY and SVGAGI (reference sequence). V shed 7 bases and J shed 2 bases, with 14 bases lying between them. The DNA of the CDR3 is TGTGCCAGCACCGCCGTTCAGGGGAACTATGGCTACACCTTC. Residues: CASTAVQGNYGYTF.

The V call is TRBV10-1, the J call TRBJ2-2; 8 nucleotides match TRBD1. Germline trimming cut 6 bases from V and 6 bases from J; bases unmatched to any gene: 3. Germline-derived CDR1 and CDR2 are WNHNN and SYGVQD (reference sequence). This CDR3 is 13 amino acids long. CDR3 DNA sequence: TGCGCCAGCAGCCAGGGGGCTGCCGGGGAGCTGTTTTTT. Protein: CASSQGAAGELFF.

V is TRBV10-3 and J is TRBJ2-1, with 9 bases identical to TRBD2. Germline V gives CDR1 ENHRY, CDR2 SYGVKD. The CDR3 is made up of 16 amino acids. Trimming took 6 bases from V and 4 from J; bases not matched to a gene: 10. CDR3 protein: CAIRGAGGLVYNEQFF. The CDR3 DNA reads TGTGCCATCAGGGGAGCGGGAGGCCTCGTTTACAATGAGCAGTTCTTC.

The CDR3 coding sequence is TGTGCCAGCTCACCAGTAGGGTTGGGGGGAAACATTCAGTACTTC. Translated: CASSPVGLGGNIQYF. This chain joins TRBV18 and TRBJ2-4; D is possibly TRBD2 (6 bases). The CDR3 has 15 residues. Germline CDR1 reads KGHSH; CDR2 reads LQKENI. V dropped 2 bases and J dropped 6 bases, with 14 bases sitting between them.

The V and J genes are TRBV4-1 and TRBJ2-3, with D perhaps TRBD2 (6 bases). The germline V gene encodes CDR1 MGHRA and CDR2 YSYEKL. The length of the CDR3 is 15 residues. V lost 1 base, J lost 1 base, and 9 bases lay in between. As DNA, the CDR3 is TGCGCCAGCAGCCAAGTCCCTAGCGGCACAGATACGCAGTATTTT. Encoded protein: CASSQVPSGTDTQYF.

This clone was observed a handful of times. This rearrangement joins TRBV30 to TRBJ1-1, with 11 nucleotides matching TRBD1. Germline V gene lookup returns CDR1 GTSNPN and CDR2 SVGIG (reference sequence). CDR3 length: 15 residues. Trimming at V came to 8 bases and at J to 6 bases, leaving 14 bases not matched to a gene. The CDR3 nucleotides are TGTGCCGGACAGGGGGCGATGACCTGGAGCGCTGAAGCTTTCTTT. It is translated as CAGQGAMTWSAEAFF. The complete variable domain, with remaining parts taken from reference TRBV30 and TRBJ1-1, reads SQTIHQWPATLVQPVGSPLSLECTVEGTSNPNLYWYRQAAGRGLQLLFYSVGIGQISSEVPQNLSASRPQDRQFILSSKKLLLSDSGFYLCAGQGAMTWSAEAFFGQGTRLTVV.

The genes are TRBV11-2 and TRBJ1-4, with D unresolved. V was cut by 5 bases and J by 7 bases, with 8 bases left in between. The V gene's germline CDR1 is SGHAT and CDR2 FQNNGV. CDR3 size: 12 residues. CDR3 amino acids: CASSPTSEKLFF. The DNA for the CDR3 is TGTGCCAGCAGCCCTACGAGTGAAAAACTGTTTTTT.

The V gene is TRBV6-4, the J gene TRBJ2-1; 8 bases map to TRBD2. This CDR3 has 13 residues. Germline V gene lookup returns CDR1 MRHNA and CDR2 SNTAGT. Unmatched junction bases numbered 5, after V lost 4 bases and J lost 9 bases. The CDR3 DNA reads TGTGCCAGCAGTGGTTTAGCGGGGAGTGAGCAGTTCTTC. Its translation is CASSGLAGSEQFF.

The chain is built from TRBV28 and TRBJ1-5; the match to TRBD1 covers 7 bases. The CDR3 extends over 16 amino acids. V trimming: 7 bases; J trimming: 0 bases; junction bases outside the gene matches: 9. Germline V gene sequence: CDR1 MDHEN, CDR2 SYDVKM. CDR3 loop: CASTVGQSNSNQPQHF. DNA of the CDR3: TGTGCCAGCACCGTGGGACAGTCTAATAGCAATCAGCCCCAGCATTTT.

The gene calls are TRBV10-3 and TRBJ2-2; no definite D call. This CDR3 spans 16 amino acids. Germline CDR1 reads ENHRY; CDR2 reads SYGVKD. Trimming removed 4 bases at V and 2 bases at J, with 14 bases between. CDR3 amino acids: CAISVVEGLNTGELFF. In nucleotides, the CDR3 is TGTGCCATCAGTGTAGTCGAAGGGCTCAACACCGGGGAGCTGTTTTTT.

The chain employs TRBV9 and TRBJ2-2, with 7 bases that match TRBD1. The V gene end was trimmed by 0 bases and the J gene end by 4 bases; junction bases not matched to a gene: 9. The V gene's germline CDR1 is SGDLS and CDR2 YYNGEE. This CDR3 contains 17 residues. The CDR3 loop reads CASSVGSQGYVTGELFF. The DNA for the CDR3 is TGTGCCAGCAGCGTAGGTTCACAGGGGTATGTCACCGGGGAGCTGTTTTTT.

The rearrangement joins TRBV5-4 to TRBJ1-1; 8 nucleotides align to TRBD1. The CDR3 is 19 amino acids. CDR1 and CDR2 from the germline V gene are SGHNT and YYREEE (reference sequence). Germline trimming cut 4 bases from V and 4 bases from J; bases unmatched to any gene: 21. The CDR3 DNA sequence: TGTGCCAGCAGCCCCAGACTGCCCGGGACAGGCATCTCCAGCACTGAAGCTTTCTTT. Amino acids: CASSPRLPGTGISSTEAFF.

The chain uses TRBV24-1 and TRBJ2-3; maybe TRBD2 (5 bases). The germline V gene has CDR1 KGHDR and CDR2 SFDVKD. The CDR3 covers 13 residues. Trimming took 10 bases from V and 1 from J, leaving 11 bases between them. CDR3 coding DNA: TGTGCCACATCTCGGGGAGGCACAGATACGCAGTATTTT. Its protein product is CATSRGGTDTQYF.

V and J are TRBV28 and TRBJ2-1, with 9 bases that match TRBD2. Germline V gives CDR1 MDHEN, CDR2 SYDVKM. Trimming at V came to 4 bases and at J to 4 bases, leaving 5 bases not matched to a gene. The CDR3 consists of 15 residues. CDR3 DNA: TGTGCCAGCAGTTCCCCCAGCGGGAGGTACAATGAGCAGTTCTTC. Protein: CASSSPSGRYNEQFF.

The chain recombines TRBV6-1 with TRBJ1-1, with D perhaps TRBD1 (5 bases). CDR1 and CDR2 (germline): MNHNS, SASEGT. V was clipped by 0 bases and J by 5 bases, with 13 bases between them. This CDR3 is built from 15 residues. The CDR3 DNA reads as TGTGCCAGCAGTGAAGCCCAGGGCGGGGGGACTGAAGCTTTCTTT. Protein sequence: CASSEAQGGGTEAFF.

The V gene is TRBV7-8, the J gene TRBJ2-7, with no clear D. This CDR3 contains 12 residues. The germline V and J ends were trimmed by 2 bases and 7 bases, with 9 bases remaining between them. The germline gives CDR1 SGHVS, CDR2 FQNEAQ. The CDR3 bases are TGTGCCAGCAGCTTACTTGGCGTGGAGCAGTACTTC. This encodes CASSLLGVEQYF. The whole variable domain, remainder taken from reference TRBV7-8 and TRBJ2-7, is GAGVSQSPRYKVAKRGQDVALRCDPISGHVSLFWYQQALGQGPEFLTYFQNEAQLDKSGLPSDRFFAERPEGSVSTLKIQRTQQEDSAVYLCASSLLGVEQYFGPGTRLTVT.

The chain uses TRBV5-1 and TRBJ2-7; 9 bases align to TRBD1. CDR1 is SGHRS and CDR2 is YFSETQ in the germline V gene. The CDR3 consists of 14 residues. After removal of 2 bases from V and 2 bases from J, the junction contained 2 bases not matched to a gene. CDR3 nucleotide sequence: TGCGCCAGCAGCTTCCGGGACAGGGCCTACGAGCAGTACTTC. As protein: CASSFRDRAYEQYF.

V gene TRBV19 combines with J gene TRBJ2-1; 10 bases fit TRBD2. The V gene end was trimmed by 6 bases and the J gene end by 6 bases; junction bases not matched to a gene: 8. CDR1 LNHDA and CDR2 SQIVND come from the germline V gene (reference sequence). The CDR3 is made up of 15 amino acids. CDR3 bases: TGTGCCAGTAGCTTAGGGGTAGCGGGGGGCAATGAGCAGTTCTTC. Amino acids: CASSLGVAGGNEQFF.

The CDR3: CASSQETGGGTEAFF. The CDR3 DNA sequence: TGTGCCAGCAGCCAAGAGACAGGGGGGGGTACTGAAGCTTTCTTT. This chain links TRBV3-1 (or the pseudogene TRBV3-2) with TRBJ1-1; 9 bases align to TRBD1. This CDR3 is 15 amino acids long. Germline V gene lookup returns CDR1 LGHDT and CDR2 YNNKEL (reference sequence). Trimming removed 0 bases from V and 5 bases from J; junction bases left unmatched: 4.

This clone is a singleton in its sample. The V gene is TRBV14, the J gene TRBJ1-1; D remains unclear. The CDR3 consists of 13 residues. Germline values: CDR1 SGHDN, CDR2 FVKESK. V lost 7 bases, J lost 4 bases, and 13 bases lay in between. The CDR3 reads CASTPSGSTEAFF. CDR3 in DNA: TGTGCCAGCACCCCAAGTGGGAGCACTGAAGCTTTCTTT.

This chain uses TRBV28 with TRBJ2-2; 7 bases match TRBD1. After removal of 5 bases from V and 1 base from J, the junction contained 4 bases not matched to a gene. Germline assignment: CDR1 MDHEN and CDR2 SYDVKM. The length of the CDR3 is 15 residues. DNA of the CDR3: TGTGCCAGCAGTCCCGGGGACAGGAACACCGGGGAGCTGTTTTTT. It specifies CASSPGDRNTGELFF.

The chain combines TRBV11-3 with TRBJ2-2; TRBD1 aligns across 10 bases. Germline V gene lookup returns CDR1 SGHNT and CDR2 YENEEA. This CDR3 comprises 17 residues. V was clipped by 0 bases and J by 3 bases; unmatched bases: 4. Here the CDR3 reads CASSLEGGTGDTGELFF. The CDR3 bases are TGTGCCAGCAGCTTAGAAGGCGGGACAGGGGACACCGGGGAGCTGTTTTTT.

V gene TRBV28 combines with J gene TRBJ2-1; a possible D gene is TRBD1 (6 bases). Germline CDR1 is MDHEN and CDR2 is SYDVKM. CDR3 length: 15 residues. Trimming pared 10 bases from V and 3 bases from J, leaving 19 bases between. The CDR3 DNA sequence: TGTGCCACAGGGGAAAACCCGGCAGTCTACAATGAGCAGTTCTTC. Its protein is CATGENPAVYNEQFF.

V is TRBV19 and J is TRBJ2-7; weak D call: TRBD2 (6 bases). The CDR3 has 14 amino acids. The germline V and J ends were trimmed by 0 bases and 2 bases, with 8 bases remaining between them. Germline CDR1 LNHDA, CDR2 SQIVND (reference sequence). The CDR3 bases are TGTGCCAGTAGTATAGAGGGGGGAACCTACGAGCAGTACTTC. It codes for CASSIEGGTYEQYF.

The rearrangement links TRBV11-3 to TRBJ2-1; 9 bases are shared with TRBD1. The CDR3 has 13 residues. The V segment lost 5 bases and the J segment 8 bases; nucleotides outside the gene matches: 4. CDR1 and CDR2 (germline): SGHNT, YENEEA. CDR3 residues: CASSHRDRDEQFF. The DNA of the CDR3 is TGTGCCAGCAGCCACCGGGACAGGGATGAGCAGTTCTTC.